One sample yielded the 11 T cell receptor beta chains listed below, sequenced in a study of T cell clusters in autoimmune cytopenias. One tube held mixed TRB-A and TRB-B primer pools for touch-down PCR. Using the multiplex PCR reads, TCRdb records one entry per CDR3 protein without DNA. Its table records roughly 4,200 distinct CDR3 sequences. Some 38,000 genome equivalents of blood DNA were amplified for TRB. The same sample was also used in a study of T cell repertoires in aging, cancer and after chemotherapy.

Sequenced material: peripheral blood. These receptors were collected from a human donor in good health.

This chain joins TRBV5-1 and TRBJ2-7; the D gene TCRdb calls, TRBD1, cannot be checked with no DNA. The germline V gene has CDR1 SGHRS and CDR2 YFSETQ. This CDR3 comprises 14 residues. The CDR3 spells CASSLPGQHYEQYF. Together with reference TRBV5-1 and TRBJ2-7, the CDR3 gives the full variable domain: KAGVTQTPRYLIKTRGQQVTLSCSPISGHRSVSWYQQTPGQGLQFLFEYFSETQRNKGNFPGRFSGRQFSNSRSEMNVSTLELGDSALYLCASSLPGQHYEQYFGPGTRLTVT.

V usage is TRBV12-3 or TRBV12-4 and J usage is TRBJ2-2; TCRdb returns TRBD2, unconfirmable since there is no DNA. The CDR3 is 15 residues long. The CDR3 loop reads CASRLGLDATGELFF.

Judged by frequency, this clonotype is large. This chain's CDR3 is CASTPSGANVLTF. The chain carries TRBV27 and TRBJ2-6. Germline values: CDR1 MNHEY, CDR2 SMNVEV (reference sequence). This CDR3 has 13 residues.

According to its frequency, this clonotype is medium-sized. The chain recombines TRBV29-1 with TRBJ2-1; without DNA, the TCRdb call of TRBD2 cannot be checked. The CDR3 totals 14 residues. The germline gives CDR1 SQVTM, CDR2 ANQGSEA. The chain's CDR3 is CSGLSGSSYNEQFF.

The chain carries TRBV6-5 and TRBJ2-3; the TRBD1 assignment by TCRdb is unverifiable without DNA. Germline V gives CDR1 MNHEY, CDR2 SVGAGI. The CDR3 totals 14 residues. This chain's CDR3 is CASSQARGGDTQYF.

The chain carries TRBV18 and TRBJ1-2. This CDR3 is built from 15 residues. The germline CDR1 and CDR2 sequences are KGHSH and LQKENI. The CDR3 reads CASSPSIQRNYGYTF.

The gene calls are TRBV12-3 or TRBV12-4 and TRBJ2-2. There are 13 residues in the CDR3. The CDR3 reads CASRPAGSGELFF.

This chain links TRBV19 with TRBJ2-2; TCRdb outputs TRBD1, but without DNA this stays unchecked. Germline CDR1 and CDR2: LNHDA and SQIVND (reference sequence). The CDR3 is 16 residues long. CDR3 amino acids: CASSNNRAGVTGELFF.

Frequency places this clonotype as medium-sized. CDR3 in amino acids: CSVEGTTGETQYF. V is TRBV29-1 and J is TRBJ2-5; TCRdb outputs TRBD2, but without DNA this stays unchecked. Germline-derived CDR1 and CDR2 are SQVTM and ANQGSEA. The CDR3 extends over 13 amino acids.

This chain's CDR3 is CASSFVGDQPQHF. The rearrangement joins TRBV27 to TRBJ1-5. This CDR3 contains 13 residues. Germline CDR1 is MNHEY and CDR2 is SMNVEV (reference sequence).

This CDR3 is CASSSDRGPQETQYF. V and J are TRBV6-2 or TRBV6-3 and TRBJ2-5; the D call of TRBD1 rests on TCRdb alone, since no DNA is present to check it. CDR1 is MNHEY and CDR2 is SVGEGT in the germline V gene. The CDR3 contains 15 residues.